This passage covers 25 T cell receptor beta chains from one sample sequenced in a study of CD8 T cells in ankylosing spondylitis. A single record per CDR3 protein comes from TCRdb applying MiXCR to the 5' RACE reads. The sample carries some 250,000 distinct CDR3 sequences, about 24% recorded once. Material: blood, either unsorted or a sorted T cell fraction (not recorded which). The receptors were sampled from a male donor with ankylosing spondylitis or in good health (not recorded which).

This clonotype occurred a few times. This chain links TRBV20-1 with TRBJ2-7, with D possibly TRBD1 on 7 matching bases. CDR3 length: 14 residues. The V end was cut by 0 bases, the J end by 4 bases, with 13 bases between. Germline V gives CDR1 DFQATT, CDR2 SNEGSKA (reference sequence). This CDR3 reads CSARDRRGRYEQYF. The DNA of the CDR3 is TGCAGTGCTAGAGATAGGAGGGGGCGTTACGAGCAGTACTTC.

The rearrangement uses TRBV20-1 and TRBJ2-3; 12 bases match TRBD2. V lost 0 bases, J lost 1 base, and 8 bases stayed unmatched. Germline values: CDR1 DFQATT, CDR2 SNEGSKA (reference sequence). This CDR3 has 18 amino acids. The CDR3 sequence: CSARDAASGGAGTDTQYF. CDR3 bases: TGCAGTGCTAGAGATGCGGCTAGCGGGGGGGCGGGCACAGATACGCAGTATTTT.

This chain connects TRBV12-3 or TRBV12-4 to TRBJ2-1, with D possibly called TRBD1 or TRBD2 (5 bases each). This CDR3 contains 14 residues. Trimming shortened V by 4 bases and J by 5 bases, and 12 bases separated the two germline ends. The DNA for the CDR3 is TGTGCCAGCAGTTCGGGACCTACAAACAATGAGCAGTTCTTC. This sequence encodes CASSSGPTNNEQFF.

This clonotype was counted many times. The CDR3 sequence is CASSGPTGLGNSETNEKLFF. CDR3 coding DNA: TGTGCCAGCAGCGGACCGACAGGGTTAGGAAATAGTGAAACTAATGAAAAACTGTTTTTT. The chain recombines TRBV21-1 with TRBJ1-4; the table names TRBD1, a call not compared with the DNA. TRBV21-1 constitutes a pseudogene. This CDR3 has 20 residues.

This clonotype has a count of ten or more. The rearrangement links TRBV20-1 to TRBJ1-6, with TRBD1 identical over 7 bases. The junction had 4 bases not matched to a gene; V was cut back by 0 bases and J by 8 bases. Germline V gene data show CDR1 as DFQATT and CDR2 as SNEGSKA (reference sequence). The CDR3 spans 14 residues. Written as DNA, the CDR3 is TGCAGTGCTAGAGAGGAGACAGGGTATTCACCCCTCCACTTT. Protein product: CSAREETGYSPLHF.

The chain couples TRBV29-1 to TRBJ1-1; TRBD1 agrees at 7 bases. CDR1 and CDR2 (germline): SQVTM, ANQGSEA. The CDR3 is 12 amino acids. After removal of 8 bases from V and 3 bases from J, the junction contained 6 bases not matched to a gene. The CDR3 DNA reads TGCAGCACCAACAGGGGAGACACTGAAGCTTTCTTT. It yields the protein CSTNRGDTEAFF.

The DNA for the CDR3 is TGTGCCAGCAGTTTCGGGGATACTGGCTACACCTTC. Protein product: CASSFGDTGYTF. This chain links TRBV12-3 or TRBV12-4 with TRBJ1-2; D gene unclear. There are 12 residues in the CDR3. The germline V and J ends were trimmed by 3 bases and 7 bases, with 9 bases remaining between them.

This clonotype was seen many times. The chain joins TRBV11-2 to TRBJ2-7; D not resolved. This CDR3 has 12 amino acids. Trimming removed 6 bases from V and 7 bases from J, with 13 bases in between. Germline V gene sequence: CDR1 SGHAT, CDR2 FQNNGV. In DNA form, the CDR3 reads TGTGCCAGCAGTTTTTCTGTGGGGGAGCAGTACTTC. It specifies CASSFSVGEQYF. Full variable domain (remainder filled in from reference TRBV11-2 and TRBJ2-7): EAGVAQSPRYKIIEKRQSVAFWCNPISGHATLYWYQQILGQGPKLLIQFQNNGVVDDSQLPKDRFSAERLKGVDSTLKIQPAKLEDSAVYLCASSFSVGEQYFGPGTRLTVT.

This clonotype was counted ten times or more. CDR3 in amino acids: CSARDPWLAGAPDTQYF. The DNA of the CDR3 is TGCAGTGCTAGAGATCCCTGGCTAGCGGGGGCCCCGGATACGCAGTATTTT. This sequence joins TRBV20-1 and TRBJ2-3, with 10 bases identical to TRBD2. Looked up from germline, CDR1 is DFQATT and CDR2 is SNEGSKA (reference sequence). V lost 0 bases to trimming and J lost 6 bases; unmatched junction nucleotides: 12. CDR3 length: 17 residues.

This clonotype was picked up many times. V usage is TRBV18 and J usage is TRBJ2-2, with TRBD1 identical over 7 bases. CDR1 is KGHSH and CDR2 is LQKENI in the germline V gene. J was trimmed by 7 bases and V by 3 bases; bases with no gene match: 5. This CDR3 is 14 amino acids long. The CDR3 spells CASSPGQRNGELFF. The CDR3 DNA reads as TGTGCCAGCTCACCGGGACAGAGAAACGGGGAGCTGTTTTTT.

The chain employs TRBV30 and TRBJ2-2, with TRBD1 as a possible D gene (6 bases). Germline lookup yields CDR1 GTSNPN and CDR2 SVGIG (reference sequence). The length of the CDR3 is 14 residues. The V end was cut by 4 bases, the J end by 9 bases, with 18 bases between. The CDR3 is CAWTHRDLNRELFF. The CDR3 coding sequence is TGTGCCTGGACCCACAGGGATTTAAACCGGGAGCTGTTTTTT.

This clonotype was counted ten times or more. The rearrangement links TRBV20-1 to TRBJ2-1, with 16 bases aligning to TRBD2. This CDR3 is built from 15 residues. Unmatched junction bases numbered 6, after V lost 6 bases and J lost 7 bases. Per the germline V gene, CDR1 is DFQATT and CDR2 is SNEGSKA (reference sequence). The CDR3 is CSALGLAGGLNEQFF. In DNA form, the CDR3 reads TGCAGTGCGCTGGGACTAGCGGGGGGGTTAAATGAGCAGTTCTTC.

This clonotype was observed many times. The gene calls are TRBV24-1 and TRBJ2-1, with unresolved D. The CDR3 is 14 residues long. The ends were cut back, 4 bases at V and 0 bases at J, with 6 bases in the middle. Germline V gene sequence: CDR1 KGHDR, CDR2 SFDVKD. CDR3 nucleotides: TGTGCCACCAGTGACTCTCACTCCTACAATGAGCAGTTCTTC. It is translated as CATSDSHSYNEQFF.

Ten or more counts support this clonotype. V is TRBV10-3 and J is TRBJ2-7; possibly TRBD2 for D (6 bases). Trimming took 4 bases from V and 4 from J, leaving 8 bases between them. The germline V gene has CDR1 ENHRY and CDR2 SYGVKD. This CDR3 has 12 amino acids. This CDR3 reads CAISVGRYEQYF. The DNA of the CDR3 is TGTGCCATCAGTGTAGGGAGGTACGAGCAGTACTTC.

This clonotype came up many times. The chain joins TRBV29-1 to TRBJ2-7; weak D call: TRBD2 (6 bases). The V end lost 3 bases, the J end lost 4 bases, and 13 bases lay between the germline ends. The CDR3 runs to 13 residues. Germline lookup yields CDR1 SQVTM and CDR2 ANQGSEA. The CDR3: CSVDQPGGYEQYF. The CDR3 DNA is TGCAGCGTTGATCAGCCCGGGGGATACGAGCAGTACTTC.

This clonotype was counted a few times. The J gene is TRBJ2-5, the V gene TRBV29-1; no reliable D call. The ends were cut back, 3 bases at V and 4 bases at J, with 9 bases in the middle. The CDR3 spans 12 residues. Looked up from germline, CDR1 is SQVTM and CDR2 is ANQGSEA. CDR3 DNA: TGCAGCGTTGACCGTTCGGGAGAGACCCAGTACTTC. Its protein is CSVDRSGETQYF. Full variable domain (missing parts from reference TRBV29-1 and TRBJ2-5): SAVISQKPSRDICQRGTSLTIQCQVDSQVTMMFWYRQQPGQSLTLIATANQGSEATYESGFVIDKFPISRPNLTFSTLTVSNMSPEDSSIYLCSVDRSGETQYFGPGTRLLVL.

The chain employs TRBV20-1 and TRBJ2-2; D may be TRBD2 (5 bases). The germline CDR1 and CDR2 sequences are DFQATT and SNEGSKA (reference sequence). CDR3 length: 14 residues. V lost 3 bases and J 5 bases, leaving 13 bases between the germline ends. The CDR3 is CSASNLPGTGELFF. In nucleotides, the CDR3 is TGCAGTGCTAGTAATCTTCCGGGGACCGGGGAGCTGTTTTTT.

This clonotype was counted ten times or more. The genes are TRBV5-1 and TRBJ1-1; D is uncertain. V was cut by 0 bases and J by 0 bases, with 15 bases left in between. The length of the CDR3 is 17 residues. In germline, CDR1 is SGHRS, CDR2 YFSETQ. CDR3 region: CASSLATWGNLNTEAFF. The CDR3 region has the DNA TGCGCCAGCAGCTTGGCCACATGGGGAAACCTGAACACTGAAGCTTTCTTT.

This clonotype was detected a few times. The V gene is TRBV20-1, the J gene TRBJ1-4, with D possibly TRBD1 on 6 matching bases. Germline V gives CDR1 DFQATT, CDR2 SNEGSKA (reference sequence). Trimming pared 3 bases from V and 7 bases from J, leaving 15 bases between. The CDR3 is 14 residues long. The CDR3 reads CSARQGSGGEKLFF. As DNA, the CDR3 is TGCAGTGCTAGGCAGGGGAGTGGAGGTGAAAAACTGTTTTTT.

The table lists this clonotype with many counts. This chain connects TRBV20-1 to TRBJ2-7; D is unresolved. Looked up from germline, CDR1 is DFQATT and CDR2 is SNEGSKA (reference sequence). This CDR3 is built from 14 residues. Trimming stripped 0 bases from V and 3 bases from J, with 12 bases between. The CDR3 DNA follows: TGCAGTGCTAGAGAGGACGACTTACACTACGAGCAGTACTTC. Protein product: CSAREDDLHYEQYF.

This chain uses TRBV7-9 with TRBJ1-5; D gene unclear. CDR1 is SEHNR and CDR2 is FQNEAQ in the germline V gene (reference sequence). Trimming took off 5 bases at V and 6 bases at J, with 11 bases between the two ends. The CDR3 spans 13 residues. CDR3 loop: CASSGSEGQPQHF. CDR3 DNA sequence: TGTGCCAGCAGCGGATCGGAGGGTCAGCCCCAGCATTTT.

This clonotype showed up many times. The V and J genes are TRBV20-1 and TRBJ2-3; D is ambiguous. The CDR3 is made up of 13 amino acids. The V gene's germline CDR1 is DFQATT and CDR2 SNEGSKA (reference sequence). The V end lost 0 bases, the J end lost 1 base, and 5 bases lay between the germline ends. The CDR3 protein is CSARDVRTDTQYF. The CDR3 coding sequence is TGCAGTGCTAGAGATGTCCGCACAGATACGCAGTATTTT.

This clonotype was detected ten times or more. J is TRBJ2-7 and V is TRBV6-5; D tentatively reads TRBD1 or TRBD2 (5 bases each). Trimming took off 0 bases at V and 2 bases at J, with 11 bases between the two ends. In germline, CDR1 is MNHEY, CDR2 SVGAGI. The CDR3 sequence is 15 residues long. For the CDR3, the DNA is TGTGCCAGCAGTTACTCGGGGGAAGGGACCTACGAGCAGTACTTC. It yields the protein CASSYSGEGTYEQYF.

This clonotype has ten or more counts. This rearrangement joins TRBV20-1 to TRBJ2-5; 7 bases fit TRBD1. The CDR3 sequence is 11 residues long. CDR1 and CDR2 from the germline V gene are DFQATT and SNEGSKA (reference sequence). CDR3 sequence: CVGRGYETQYF. CDR3 nucleotide sequence: TGCGTGGGCAGGGGGTATGAGACCCAGTACTTC.

The sample holds many counts of this clonotype. This sequence joins TRBV5-5 and TRBJ2-2; D not resolved. The CDR3 is 14 amino acids. V gave up 0 bases and J gave up 6 bases, with 9 bases separating them. Per the germline V gene, CDR1 is SGHKS and CDR2 is YYEKEE (reference sequence). The CDR3 is CASSLGRWAGELFF. For the CDR3, the DNA is TGTGCCAGCAGCTTGGGTCGGTGGGCCGGGGAGCTGTTTTTT.